This TCR beta chain derives from a study of shared clonotypes between healthy human individuals. Turning to the study itself: A couple of women and a few men aged 18 to 49 served as donors.

Deep-level assay runs were performed. Evenly divided among several immunoSEQ plates was the genomic DNA of each subset. Replicate PCRs run on unsorted PBMC used around 0.3 ug DNA, which was approximately 30,000 T cell genomes. The repertoire was sequenced with immunoSEQ multiplex PCR; TCRdb's copy has only in-frame clones and lacks some. The data show approximately 470,000 clones, approximately 81% seen once. The table lists this clone with a count of one. The likely explanation is a read error, given a far larger clone one base away. The clonotype comes from a woman between 40 and 50 years old in good health. Some clones in this sample may be carry-over from other donors' samples. The sequenced sample consisted of PBMCs.

Here the CDR3 DNA reads TGTGCCAGCTTGATGGGGACCGGGAGCTCCTACGAGCAGTACTTC. Protein sequence: CASLMGTGSSYEQYF. The chain has TRBV6-1 and TRBJ2-7; D possibly corresponds to TRBD2 (6 bases). Germline V lookup: CDR1 MNHNS, CDR2 SASEGT. Trimming took 8 bases from V and 0 from J, leaving 17 bases between them. This CDR3 has 15 residues.